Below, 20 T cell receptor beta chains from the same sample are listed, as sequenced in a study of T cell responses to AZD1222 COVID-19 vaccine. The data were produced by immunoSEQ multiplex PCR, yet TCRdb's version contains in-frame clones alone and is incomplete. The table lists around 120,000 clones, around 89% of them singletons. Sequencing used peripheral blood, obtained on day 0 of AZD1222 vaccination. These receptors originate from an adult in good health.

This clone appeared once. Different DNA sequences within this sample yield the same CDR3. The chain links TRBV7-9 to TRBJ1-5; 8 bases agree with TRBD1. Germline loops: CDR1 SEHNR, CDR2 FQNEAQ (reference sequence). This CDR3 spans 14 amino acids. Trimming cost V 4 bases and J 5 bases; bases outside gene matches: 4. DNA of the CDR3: TGTGCCAGCAGCTCTGACAGGGGACATCAGCCCCAGCATTTT. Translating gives CASSSDRGHQPQHF.

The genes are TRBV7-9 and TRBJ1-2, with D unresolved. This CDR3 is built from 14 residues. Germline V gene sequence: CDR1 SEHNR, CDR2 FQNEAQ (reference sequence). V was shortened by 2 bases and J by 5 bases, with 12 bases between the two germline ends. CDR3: CASSLNGERYGYTF. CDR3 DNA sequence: TGTGCCAGCAGCTTAAACGGGGAGAGGTATGGCTACACCTTC.

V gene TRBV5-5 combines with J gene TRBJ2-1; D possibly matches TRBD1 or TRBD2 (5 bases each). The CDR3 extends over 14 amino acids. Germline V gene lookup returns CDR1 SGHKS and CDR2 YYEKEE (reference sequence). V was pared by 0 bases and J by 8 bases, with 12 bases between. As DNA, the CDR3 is TGTGCCAGCAGCTTGGAATGGGGGTCGGATGAGCAGTTCTTC. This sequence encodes CASSLEWGSDEQFF. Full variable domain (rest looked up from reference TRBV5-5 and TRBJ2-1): DAGVTQSPTHLIKTRGQQVTLRCSPISGHKSVSWYQQVLGQGPQFIFQYYEKEERGRGNFPDRFSARQFPNYSSELNVNALLLGDSALYLCASSLEWGSDEQFFGPGTRLTVL.

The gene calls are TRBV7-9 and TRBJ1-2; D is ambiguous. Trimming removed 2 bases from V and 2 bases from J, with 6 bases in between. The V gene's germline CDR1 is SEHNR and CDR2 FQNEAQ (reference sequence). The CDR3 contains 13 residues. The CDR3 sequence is CASSLQSNYGYTF. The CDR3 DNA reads TGTGCCAGCAGCTTACAAAGCAACTATGGCTACACCTTC. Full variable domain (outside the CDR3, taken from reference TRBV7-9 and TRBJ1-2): DTGVSQNPRHKITKRGQNVTFRCDPISEHNRLYWYRQTLGQGPEFLTYFQNEAQLEKSRLLSDRFSAERPKGSFSTLEIQRTEQGDSAMYLCASSLQSNYGYTFGSGTRLTVV.

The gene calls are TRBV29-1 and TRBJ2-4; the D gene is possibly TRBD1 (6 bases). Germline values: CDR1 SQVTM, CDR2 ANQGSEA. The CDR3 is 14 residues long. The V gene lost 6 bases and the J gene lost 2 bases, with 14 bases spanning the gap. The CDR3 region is CSVQGMGTKNIQYF. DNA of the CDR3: TGCAGCGTACAGGGCATGGGTACCAAAAACATTCAGTACTTC. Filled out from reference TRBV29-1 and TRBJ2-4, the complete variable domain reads SAVISQKPSRDICQRGTSLTIQCQVDSQVTMMFWYRQQPGQSLTLIATANQGSEATYESGFVIDKFPISRPNLTFSTLTVSNMSPEDSSIYLCSVQGMGTKNIQYFGAGTRLSVL.

The CDR3 is CASRHSQGADEQFF. The CDR3, as DNA: TGTGCCAGCCGCCACTCTCAGGGGGCTGATGAGCAGTTCTTC. V is TRBV7-9 and J is TRBJ2-1; 8 positions agree with TRBD1. Trimming at V came to 8 bases and at J to 8 bases, leaving 11 bases not matched to a gene. Germline CDR1 reads SEHNR; CDR2 reads FQNEAQ (reference sequence). The CDR3 runs to 14 residues.

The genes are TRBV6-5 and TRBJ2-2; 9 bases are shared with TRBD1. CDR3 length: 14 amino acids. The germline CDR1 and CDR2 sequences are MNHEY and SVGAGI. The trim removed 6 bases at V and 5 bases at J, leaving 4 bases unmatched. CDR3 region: CASRDRGTTGELFF. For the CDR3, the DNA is TGTGCCAGCAGGGACAGGGGAACTACCGGGGAGCTGTTTTTT.

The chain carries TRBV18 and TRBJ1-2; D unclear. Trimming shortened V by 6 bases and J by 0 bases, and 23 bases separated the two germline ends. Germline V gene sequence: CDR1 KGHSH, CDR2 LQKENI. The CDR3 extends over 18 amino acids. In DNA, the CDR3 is TGTGCCAGCTCTAACCGCCGGGAGGGTGGCTTCTCTAACTATGGCTACACCTTC. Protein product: CASSNRREGGFSNYGYTF.

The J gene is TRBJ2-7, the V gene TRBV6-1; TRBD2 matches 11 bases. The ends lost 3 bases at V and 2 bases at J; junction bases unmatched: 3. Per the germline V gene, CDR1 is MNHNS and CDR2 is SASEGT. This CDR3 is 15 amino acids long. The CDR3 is CASSETSGVPYEQYF. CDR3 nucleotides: TGTGCCAGCAGTGAGACTAGCGGGGTACCCTACGAGCAGTACTTC.

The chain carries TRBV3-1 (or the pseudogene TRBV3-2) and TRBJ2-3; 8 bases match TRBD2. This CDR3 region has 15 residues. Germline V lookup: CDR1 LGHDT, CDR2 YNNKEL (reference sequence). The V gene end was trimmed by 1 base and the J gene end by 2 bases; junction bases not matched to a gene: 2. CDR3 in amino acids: CASSQAGGNTDTQYF. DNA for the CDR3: TGTGCCAGCAGCCAAGCGGGGGGGAACACAGATACGCAGTATTTT.

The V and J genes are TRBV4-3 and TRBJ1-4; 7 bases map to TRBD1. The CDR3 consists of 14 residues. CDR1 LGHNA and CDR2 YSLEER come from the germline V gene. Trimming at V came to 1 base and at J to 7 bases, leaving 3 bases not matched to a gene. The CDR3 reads CASSQGQGGEKLFF. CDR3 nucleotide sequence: TGCGCCAGCAGCCAAGGACAGGGCGGTGAAAAACTGTTTTTT.

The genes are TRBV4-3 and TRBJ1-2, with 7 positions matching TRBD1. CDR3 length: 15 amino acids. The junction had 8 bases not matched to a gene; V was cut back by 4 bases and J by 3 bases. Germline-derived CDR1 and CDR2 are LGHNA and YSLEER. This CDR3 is CASSPVQDRDYGYTF. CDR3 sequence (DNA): TGCGCCAGCAGCCCCGTACAAGACAGGGACTATGGCTACACCTTC.

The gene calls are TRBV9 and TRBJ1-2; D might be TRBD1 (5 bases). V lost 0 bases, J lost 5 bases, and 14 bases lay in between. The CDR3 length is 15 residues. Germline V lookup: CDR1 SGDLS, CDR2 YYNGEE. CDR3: CASSVDEGSAYGYTF. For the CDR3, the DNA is TGTGCCAGCAGCGTAGACGAGGGGAGCGCGTATGGCTACACCTTC. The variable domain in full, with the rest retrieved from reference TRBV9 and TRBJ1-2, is DSGVTQTPKHLITATGQRVTLRCSPRSGDLSVYWYQQSLDQGLQFLIQYYNGEERAKGNILERFSAQQFPDLHSELNLSSLELGDSALYFCASSVDEGSAYGYTFGSGTRLTVV.

CDR3 in DNA: TGCGCCAGCACCGCCCGGGCGGCTGGTCAAGAGACCCAGTACTTC. As protein: CASTARAAGQETQYF. The rearrangement links TRBV5-1 to TRBJ2-5; D uncertain. With 6 bases removed from V and 2 bases from J, the gap between germline ends came to 17 bases. From germline, CDR1 is SGHRS and CDR2 YFSETQ. The CDR3 sequence is 15 residues long.

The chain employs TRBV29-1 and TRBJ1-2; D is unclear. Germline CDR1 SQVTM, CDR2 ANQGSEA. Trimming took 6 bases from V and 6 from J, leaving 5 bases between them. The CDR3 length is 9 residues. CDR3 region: CSVSDGYTF. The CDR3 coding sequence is TGCAGCGTATCGGATGGCTACACCTTC.

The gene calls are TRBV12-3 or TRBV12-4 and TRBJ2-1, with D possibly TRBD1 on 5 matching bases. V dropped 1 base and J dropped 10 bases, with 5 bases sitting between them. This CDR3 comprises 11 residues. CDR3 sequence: CASSLGGEQFF. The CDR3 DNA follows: TGTGCCAGCAGTTTAGGGGGCGAGCAGTTCTTC.

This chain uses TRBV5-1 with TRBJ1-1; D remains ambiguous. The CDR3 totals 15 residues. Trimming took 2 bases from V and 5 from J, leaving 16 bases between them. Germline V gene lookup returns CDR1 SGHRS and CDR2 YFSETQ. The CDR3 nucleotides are TGCGCCAGCAGCTTTGGGCACCCGGGTCGAACTGAAGCTTTCTTT. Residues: CASSFGHPGRTEAFF.

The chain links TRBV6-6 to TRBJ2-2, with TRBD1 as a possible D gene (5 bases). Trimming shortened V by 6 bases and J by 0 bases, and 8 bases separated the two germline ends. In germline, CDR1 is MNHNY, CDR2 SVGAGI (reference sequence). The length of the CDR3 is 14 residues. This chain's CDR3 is CASRGAANTGELFF. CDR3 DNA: TGTGCCAGCAGAGGGGCAGCGAACACCGGGGAGCTGTTTTTT.

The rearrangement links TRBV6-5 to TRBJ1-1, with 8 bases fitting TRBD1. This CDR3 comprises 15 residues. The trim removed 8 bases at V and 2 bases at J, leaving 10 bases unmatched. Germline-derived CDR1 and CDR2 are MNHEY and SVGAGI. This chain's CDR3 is CASCKGTGPNTEAFF. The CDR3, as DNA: TGTGCCAGCTGCAAAGGGACAGGACCAAACACTGAAGCTTTCTTT.

DNA for the CDR3: TGTGCCAGCAGCCAAGACCAGGGGAGCTATGGCTACACCTTC. As protein: CASSQDQGSYGYTF. The rearrangement links TRBV3-1 (or the pseudogene TRBV3-2) to TRBJ1-2; possible D gene TRBD1, 6 bases. Between the trimmed V and J ends, which lost 0 bases and 4 bases, there was a span of 9 bases. The CDR3 totals 14 residues. Germline CDR1 reads LGHDT; CDR2 reads YNNKEL (reference sequence).